This T cell receptor beta chain stems from a study of shared clonotypes between healthy human individuals. In the naive CD8 group, cells lacked CD45RO and were positively selected for CCR7, so terminally differentiated effector memory CD45RA+ cells were left out. The study enrolled healthy HIV-negative adults without recent acute infections or vaccinations as donors. Germline CDR1 SEHNR, CDR2 FQNEAQ (reference sequence). Between the trimmed V and J ends, which lost 5 bases and 0 bases, there was a span of 23 bases. The CDR3 contains 19 residues. TCRdb keeps only in-frame clones here, not all; method: immunoSEQ multiplex PCR. The profile shows 1.5 million to 2.5 million clones, roughly 95% of them singletons.

V is TRBV7-9 and J is TRBJ1-5; D uncertain. Sequencing was performed on naive CD8+ T cells sorted from blood. The TCR comes from a man younger than 35 in good health. The CDR3 region is CASSPSGSGMGYSNQPQHF. CDR3 bases: TGTGCCAGCAGCCCCAGTGGCAGTGGAATGGGCTATAGCAATCAGCCCCAGCATTTT.